This passage covers 32 T cell receptor beta chains from one sample sequenced in a study of glioma-infiltrating T cells. Amplification of TCR alpha and beta CDR3 regions from RNA used iRepertoire nested multiplex PCR. TCRdb analysed the multiplex PCR reads with MiXCR anew, one entry per CDR3 protein. The sample holds over 120,000 distinct CDR3 sequences, about 39% seen once. Specimen: glioma tissue, nonneoplastic brain tissue, or PBMCs (not recorded which). Every receptor here comes from a human donor with low-grade glioma or glioblastoma, undergoing nonglioma brain surgery, or in good health (not recorded which).

The chain combines TRBV20-1 with TRBJ1-5; TRBD1 matches at 9 bases. This CDR3 comprises 15 residues. J lost 2 bases, V lost 5 bases, and 7 bases had no gene match. Germline values: CDR1 DFQATT, CDR2 SNEGSKA (reference sequence). The CDR3 here is CSALTGGSGNQPQHF. CDR3 nucleotides: TGCAGTGCTTTAACAGGGGGCTCGGGCAATCAGCCCCAGCATTTT.

This clonotype was seen only once. The rearrangement links TRBV6-5 to TRBJ2-5; the D gene is possibly TRBD2 (5 bases). Germline V gene sequence: CDR1 MNHEY, CDR2 SVGAGI. The CDR3 spans 15 residues. The V and J ends lost 0 bases and 4 bases respectively, with 12 bases between them. CDR3 nucleotide sequence: TGTGCCAGCAGTTACTCGGGGAGCATTGGAGAGACCCAGTACTTC. This codes for CASSYSGSIGETQYF.

The CDR3 is CASSETGGRQYF. The DNA of the CDR3 is TGTGCCAGCAGTGAGACAGGTGGACGACAGTACTTC. The V and J genes are TRBV28 and TRBJ2-7, with D perhaps matching TRBD1 (6 bases). The germline V gene encodes CDR1 MDHEN and CDR2 SYDVKM. The V gene lost 5 bases and the J gene lost 10 bases, with 15 bases spanning the gap. This CDR3 has 12 amino acids.

A few counts support this clonotype. This chain joins TRBV7-9 and TRBJ2-5; 7 nucleotides match TRBD2. Per the germline V gene, CDR1 is SEHNR and CDR2 is FQNEAQ (reference sequence). J lost 7 bases, V lost 1 base, and 9 bases had no gene match. The CDR3 is 15 residues long. Here the CDR3 DNA reads TGTGCCAGCAGCTTAGTACCTGACGGACTAGGGACCCAGTACTTC. Translating it yields CASSLVPDGLGTQYF.

The chain has TRBV6-1 and TRBJ2-7; D call uncertain. Per the germline V gene, CDR1 is MNHNS and CDR2 is SASEGT. The V end lost 5 bases, the J end lost 2 bases, and 10 bases lay between the germline ends. This CDR3 has 13 residues. The CDR3: CASSSPTTYEQYF. For the CDR3, the DNA is TGTGCCAGCAGTTCACCGACAACCTACGAGCAGTACTTC.

Only a few counts were recorded for this clonotype. This chain joins TRBV28 and TRBJ1-1, with D perhaps TRBD1 (5 bases). The V gene's germline CDR1 is MDHEN and CDR2 SYDVKM. The V end was cut by 11 bases, the J end by 4 bases, with 14 bases between. The CDR3 runs 12 residues. The CDR3 is CAVLGRFTEAFF. The CDR3, as DNA: TGTGCCGTTCTGGGGCGTTTCACTGAAGCTTTCTTT. Full variable domain (outside the CDR3, taken from reference TRBV28 and TRBJ1-1): DVKVTQSSRYLVKRTGEKVFLECVQDMDHENMFWYRQDPGLGLRLIYFSYDVKMKEKGDIPEGYSVSREKKERFSLILESASTNQTSMYLCAVLGRFTEAFFGQGTRLTVV.

The sample holds many counts of this clonotype. The rearrangement uses TRBV7-2 and TRBJ2-7; the D is unclear. Germline CDR1 is SGHTA and CDR2 is FQGNSA. Trimming stripped 5 bases from V and 1 base from J, with 6 bases between. This CDR3 contains 12 residues. This CDR3 is CASSPRSYEQYF. The CDR3 DNA reads TGTGCCAGCAGCCCTAGATCCTACGAGCAGTACTTC.

The gene calls are TRBV4-1 and TRBJ2-3; D not certain. This CDR3 has 12 amino acids. The V end lost 0 bases, the J end lost 7 bases, and 5 bases lay between the germline ends. Germline V gene lookup returns CDR1 MGHRA and CDR2 YSYEKL. CDR3 DNA sequence: TGCGCCAGCAGCCAAGACGGGTATACGCAGTATTTT. The encoded protein is CASSQDGYTQYF.

This clonotype was seen only a few times. J is TRBJ2-3 and V is TRBV7-9; weak D call: TRBD1 (5 bases). Germline assignment: CDR1 SEHNR and CDR2 FQNEAQ (reference sequence). Trimming took 4 bases from V and 0 from J, leaving 8 bases between them. The CDR3 consists of 14 residues. CDR3 in amino acids: CASSSTASTDTQYF. CDR3 bases: TGTGCCAGCAGCTCGACAGCTAGCACAGATACGCAGTATTTT.

Only a few counts were recorded for this clonotype. The rearrangement uses TRBV4-1 and TRBJ1-2, with D possibly matching TRBD1 (6 bases). The CDR3 has 14 amino acids. Trimming took off 4 bases at V and 7 bases at J, with 16 bases between the two ends. The germline CDR1 and CDR2 sequences are MGHRA and YSYEKL. The CDR3 DNA reads as TGCGCCAGCAGCCCCAGGGGAAAAGGAAGTGGCTACACCTTC. It translates to CASSPRGKGSGYTF.

The chain employs TRBV27 and TRBJ2-1; D is perhaps TRBD2 (6 bases). This CDR3 contains 12 residues. V lost 7 bases to trimming and J lost 9 bases, with 13 bases between them. In germline, CDR1 is MNHEY, CDR2 SMNVEV (reference sequence). The CDR3 is CASMASGVEQFF. The CDR3, as DNA: TGTGCCAGCATGGCCTCGGGGGTTGAGCAGTTCTTC.

V gene TRBV4-1 combines with J gene TRBJ1-3; 11 bases align to TRBD1. This CDR3 contains 17 residues. After removal of 1 base from V and 3 bases from J, the junction contained 5 bases not matched to a gene. Germline V gives CDR1 MGHRA, CDR2 YSYEKL. DNA for the CDR3: TGCGCCAGCAGCCAAGGGACAGGGGGCTTATATGGAAACACCATATATTTT. Translated: CASSQGTGGLYGNTIYF.

The V call is TRBV7-2, the J call TRBJ2-5; 7 bases align to TRBD1. With V trimmed by 3 bases and J by 5 bases, 6 bases remained unmatched. This CDR3 comprises 14 residues. Per germline, CDR1 SGHTA and CDR2 FQGNSA. CDR3 bases: TGTGCCAGCAGCTTTGGGACAGCTGCGGAGACCCAGTACTTC. Translating gives CASSFGTAAETQYF.

The table lists this clonotype with many counts. The V and J genes are TRBV28 and TRBJ1-1; D unresolved. The CDR3 loop spans 13 amino acids. CDR1 MDHEN and CDR2 SYDVKM come from the germline V gene. Between the trimmed V and J ends, which lost 8 bases and 2 bases, there was a span of 12 bases. The CDR3: CASDTTTNTEAFF. The CDR3 bases are TGTGCCAGCGACACCACTACAAACACTGAAGCTTTCTTT.

This chain connects TRBV10-3 to TRBJ1-1, with D possibly matching TRBD1 (5 bases). CDR1 and CDR2 (germline): ENHRY, SYGVKD. The V end lost 7 bases, the J end lost 2 bases, and 11 bases lay between the germline ends. There are 13 residues in the CDR3. The CDR3 DNA follows: TGTGCCATCACTACGGACATAAACACTGAAGCTTTCTTT. This translates into CAITTDINTEAFF.

This clonotype was counted only a few times. V is TRBV6-6 and J is TRBJ2-1; 10 nucleotides line up with TRBD2. The CDR3 consists of 16 residues. Germline V gene sequence: CDR1 MNHNY, CDR2 SVGAGI (reference sequence). V shed 2 bases and J 5 bases; nucleotides not matched to a gene: 6. CDR3: CASSYPAGGPHNEQFF. Here the CDR3 DNA reads TGTGCCAGCAGTTACCCAGCGGGAGGGCCGCACAATGAGCAGTTCTTC.

The J gene is TRBJ2-1, the V gene TRBV6-1; D uncertain. This CDR3 spans 13 amino acids. Per the germline V gene, CDR1 is MNHNS and CDR2 is SASEGT. V lost 3 bases and J lost 7, with 10 bases in between. CDR3 residues: CASSEQDGNEQFF. CDR3 in DNA: TGTGCCAGCAGTGAGCAGGATGGGAATGAGCAGTTCTTC.

V and J are TRBV12-3 or TRBV12-4 and TRBJ1-1; D call uncertain. CDR3 length: 14 residues. Deletions cut 8 bases from V and 1 base from J, with 14 bases between. The CDR3 spells CASLFGRGNTEAFF. The CDR3, as DNA: TGTGCCAGCTTGTTTGGACGGGGGAACACTGAAGCTTTCTTT.

CDR3 loop: CASSLEWSEAFF. The CDR3 DNA follows: TGTGCCAGCAGCTTAGAATGGTCTGAAGCTTTCTTT. The rearrangement joins TRBV7-9 to TRBJ1-1; D is undetermined. Per germline, CDR1 SEHNR and CDR2 FQNEAQ (reference sequence). The germline V and J ends were trimmed by 1 base and 6 bases, with 6 bases remaining between them. The CDR3 runs 12 residues.

The chain joins TRBV6-5 to TRBJ1-1; 12 bases match TRBD1. Germline V lookup: CDR1 MNHEY, CDR2 SVGAGI. Trimming cost V 6 bases and J 4 bases; bases outside gene matches: 9. CDR3 length equals 16 residues. CDR3: CASSGTGGAWGTEAFF. CDR3 bases: TGTGCCAGCAGCGGGACAGGGGGCGCCTGGGGCACTGAAGCTTTCTTT.

V is TRBV4-1 and J is TRBJ2-5; D ambiguous. CDR3 length: 13 amino acids. Germline V lookup: CDR1 MGHRA, CDR2 YSYEKL. Trimming removed 0 bases from V and 14 bases from J, with 16 bases in between. The CDR3 loop reads CASSQDASGPRYF. CDR3 nucleotide sequence: TGCGCCAGCAGCCAAGATGCCTCCGGGCCCCGATACTTC.

The chain has TRBV6-2 or TRBV6-3 and TRBJ2-6; D not certain. Per the germline V gene, CDR1 is MNHEY and CDR2 is SVGEGT. The CDR3 contains 12 residues. Trimming took 7 bases from V and 9 from J, leaving 10 bases between them. The CDR3 region is CASTDTDNVLTF. CDR3 DNA: TGTGCCAGCACTGACACGGACAACGTCCTGACTTTC.

This clonotype was seen only a few times. The chain joins TRBV20-1 to TRBJ1-1; possibly TRBD1 for D (6 bases). The CDR3 has 15 amino acids. Trimming removed 3 bases from V and 4 bases from J, with 18 bases in between. The germline CDR1 and CDR2 sequences are DFQATT and SNEGSKA (reference sequence). In DNA form, the CDR3 reads TGCAGTGCTAGTCCCCTCGAGGGGGTGGGCACTGAAGCTTTCTTT. As protein: CSASPLEGVGTEAFF.

As to this clonotype: A much bigger clone sits one base away, suggesting this may be a read error. The CDR3 DNA reads TGTGCCAGCAGTAGTAGGTCATTTCAAGAGACCCAGTACTTC. It is translated as CASSSRSFQETQYF. The V gene is TRBV27, the J gene TRBJ2-5; D is unresolved. Trimming took 5 bases from V and 2 from J, leaving 12 bases between them. The CDR3 sequence is 14 residues long. The germline V gene has CDR1 MNHEY and CDR2 SMNVEV (reference sequence).

As concerns this clonotype: A clone one base away is much larger, so this may be a read error. V gene TRBV6-6 combines with J gene TRBJ1-1; the match to TRBD1 covers 10 bases. The CDR3 has 14 residues. Germline values: CDR1 MNHNY, CDR2 SVGAGI (reference sequence). CDR3 amino acids: CSSSPRDRGGEAFF. The CDR3 DNA follows: TGTTCCAGCAGTCCCCGGGACAGGGGTGGTGAAGCTTTCTTT.

This clonotype was counted a few times. The DNA of the CDR3 is TGCGCCAGCAGCCAAGGGGAAGAGATCAACACTGAAGCTTTCTTT. This sequence encodes CASSQGEEINTEAFF. V is TRBV4-3 and J is TRBJ1-1; D remains unclear. The germline V gene encodes CDR1 LGHNA and CDR2 YSLEER. Trimming shortened V by 1 base and J by 2 bases, and 11 bases separated the two germline ends. The CDR3 runs to 15 residues.

V usage is TRBV6-1 and J usage is TRBJ2-1; maybe TRBD1 (6 bases). Per germline, CDR1 MNHNS and CDR2 SASEGT. The CDR3 totals 16 residues. The V gene lost 6 bases and the J gene lost 4 bases, with 19 bases spanning the gap. The CDR3 DNA sequence: TGTGCCAGCAGGCTTCCCGGGACAACCGGATACAATGAGCAGTTCTTC. Translation: CASRLPGTTGYNEQFF.

This clonotype was observed a few times. The rearrangement joins TRBV19 to TRBJ2-6; 10 nucleotides line up with TRBD1. Germline V CDR1 and CDR2: LNHDA, SQIVND (reference sequence). The J segment lost 0 bases and the V segment lost 5 bases, leaving 4 bases of the junction unmatched. CDR3 length equals 17 residues. The CDR3 DNA reads as TGTGCCAGTAGTCGGGGACAGGGGATCTCTGGGGCCAACGTCCTGACTTTC. This encodes CASSRGQGISGANVLTF.

The count of this clonotype is one. One end of the junction does not line up with germline, which may come from a read error. This rearrangement joins TRBV6-6 to TRBJ1-1; D possibly corresponds to TRBD1 (5 bases). Germline V lookup: CDR1 MNHNY, CDR2 SVGAGI (reference sequence). The CDR3 extends over 15 amino acids. The CDR3 here is CASSPGRGMNTVAFF. For the CDR3, the DNA is TGTGCCAGCAGTCCCGGAAGGGGCATGAACACTGTAGCTTTCTTT.

Many counts were recorded for this clonotype. DNA of the CDR3: TGTGCCAGCAGCTCCAGACAGGGAGGGACTGAAGCTTTCTTT. Protein: CASSSRQGGTEAFF. The V and J genes are TRBV5-4 and TRBJ1-1, with 7 bases identical to TRBD1. The CDR3 contains 14 residues. The V segment lost 3 bases and the J segment 5 bases; nucleotides outside the gene matches: 7. In germline, CDR1 is SGHNT, CDR2 YYREEE (reference sequence). The variable domain in full, with the rest retrieved from reference TRBV5-4 and TRBJ1-1, is ETGVTQSPTHLIKTRGQQVTLRCSSQSGHNTVSWYQQALGQGPQFIFQYYREEENGRGNFPPRFSGLQFPNYSSELNVNALELDDSALYLCASSSRQGGTEAFFGQGTRLTVV.

In regard to this clonotype: This may be a read error, as it is one base from a much larger clone. The chain carries TRBV20-1 and TRBJ2-3; the D gene is possibly TRBD2 (5 bases). V was shortened by 6 bases and J by 5 bases, with 18 bases between the two germline ends. The CDR3 runs to 14 residues. Germline assignment: CDR1 DFQATT and CDR2 SNEGSKA (reference sequence). CDR3 nucleotides: TGCAGTGCCCACTTAACGGGGTGGGAAGATACGCAGTATTTT. As protein: CSAHLTGWEDTQYF.

Judged by abundance, this clonotype is medium-sized. The V gene is TRBV6-1, the J gene TRBJ2-5; D possibly matches TRBD1 or TRBD2 (5 bases each). This CDR3 spans 14 amino acids. Germline CDR1 reads MNHNS; CDR2 reads SASEGT. V was pared by 7 bases and J by 4 bases, with 16 bases between. Here the CDR3 reads CASTSGRPRETQYF. CDR3 DNA sequence: TGTGCCAGCACTTCGGGACGCCCACGAGAGACCCAGTACTTC.